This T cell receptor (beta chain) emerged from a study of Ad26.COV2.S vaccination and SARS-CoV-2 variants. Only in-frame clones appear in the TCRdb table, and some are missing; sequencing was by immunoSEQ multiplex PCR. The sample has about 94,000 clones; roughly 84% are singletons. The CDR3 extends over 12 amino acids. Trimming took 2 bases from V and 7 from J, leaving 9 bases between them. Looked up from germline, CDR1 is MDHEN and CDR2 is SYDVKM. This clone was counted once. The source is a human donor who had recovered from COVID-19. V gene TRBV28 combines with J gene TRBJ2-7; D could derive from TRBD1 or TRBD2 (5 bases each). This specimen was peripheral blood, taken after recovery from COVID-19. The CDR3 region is CASSLGGWEQYF. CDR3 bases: TGTGCCAGCAGTTTAGGGGGTTGGGAGCAGTACTTC. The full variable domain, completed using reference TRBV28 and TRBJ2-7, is DVKVTQSSRYLVKRTGEKVFLECVQDMDHENMFWYRQDPGLGLRLIYFSYDVKMKEKGDIPEGYSVSREKKERFSLILESASTNQTSMYLCASSLGGWEQYFGPGTRLTVT.